This TCR beta chain originates from a study of beta chain features in type 1 diabetes. The overall study: Examination of sorted cells across all samples involved more than 85,000,000 cells. Overall study results and limits: Researchers reported that naive, central memory and Treg TCRB repertoires appeared more similar in patients than in healthy donors.

Each of the CD4+ naive, central memory, regulatory and stem cell-like memory populations was sorted via CD45RO/CCR7/CD25/CD127/CD95/CD27. Each sorted population was over 98% pure. Germline assignment: CDR1 ENHRY and CDR2 SYGVKD. Trimming stripped 2 bases from V and 6 bases from J, with 7 bases between. This CDR3 is built from 12 residues. This clone showed up just a few times. Its antigen is as yet unknown. All of the isolated RNA was reverse transcribed, so expressed TCRB transcripts were sequenced. Assay used: immunoSEQ multiplex PCR; TCRdb lists only in-frame clones, some missing. Here the sample spans roughly 610,000 clones, around 16% being singletons.

The chain uses TRBV10-3 and TRBJ1-2; D gene ambiguous. This TCR came from a man younger than 35 in good health. The sequencing sample was made of naive CD4+ T cells from blood. The CDR3 is CAISEKRNGYTF. In nucleotides, the CDR3 is TGTGCCATCAGTGAGAAGAGGAATGGCTACACCTTC.